The rows below give T cell receptor beta chains drawn from one sample of a study of post-analysis software for immune sequencing data. Each CDR3 protein is one row after TCRdb ran MiXCR on the PCR reads. The sample has 700,000 to 800,000 distinct CDR3 sequences; 25% to 30% are singletons. Sequencing was carried out using blood. These receptors were collected from a girl aged 5 to 17 with multiple sclerosis. CDR3s include the opening cysteine and the closing phenylalanine or tryptophan. Fields, in order: clone size, J gene, D gene, V gene, CDR3 protein, CDR3 DNA. A D gene is named only where the DNA matches it firmly. The size entry is marked missing in some rows and otherwise reads once, few, many or a size class.

clone_size: NA
j_call: TRBJ2-3
d_call: NA
v_call: TRBV28
cdr3_aa: CASMQDHTDTQYF
cdr3_nt: TGTGCCAGCATGCAGGACCACACAGATACGCAGTATTTT

clone_size: NA
j_call: TRBJ1-2
d_call: NA
v_call: TRBV4-2
cdr3_aa: CASSQAPGLYGYTF
cdr3_nt: TGTGCCAGCAGCCAAGCCCCCGGTCTCTATGGCTACACCTTC

clone_size: many
j_call: TRBJ2-1
d_call: TRBD2
v_call: TRBV20-1
cdr3_aa: CSAPGLVHNEQFF
cdr3_nt: TGCAGTGCCCCGGGACTAGTTCACAATGAGCAGTTCTTC

clone_size: NA
j_call: TRBJ1-2
d_call: NA
v_call: TRBV9
cdr3_aa: CASSVAITNQGNYGYTF
cdr3_nt: TGTGCCAGCAGCGTAGCTATAACAAATCAGGGTAACTATGGCTACACCTTC

clone_size: NA
j_call: TRBJ2-2
d_call: NA
v_call: TRBV4-1
cdr3_aa: CASSQAGPFINTGELFF
cdr3_nt: TGCGCCAGCAGCCAAGCTGGGCCATTTATCAACACCGGGGAGCTGTTTTTT

clone_size: NA
j_call: TRBJ2-1
d_call: NA
v_call: TRBV24-1
cdr3_aa: CATSDLQGNEQFF
cdr3_nt: TGTGCCACCAGTGATTTGCAGGGGAATGAGCAGTTCTTC

clone_size: NA
j_call: TRBJ2-4
d_call: TRBD2
v_call: TRBV19
cdr3_aa: CASSIVASGRSAKNIQYF
cdr3_nt: TGTGCCAGTAGTATTGTAGCTAGCGGGAGGTCGGCCAAAAACATTCAGTACTTC

clone_size: NA
j_call: TRBJ2-7
d_call: TRBD2
v_call: TRBV6-5
cdr3_aa: CASSYSAWVGAGEQYF
cdr3_nt: TGTGCCAGCAGTTACTCGGCCTGGGTCGGAGCGGGGGAGCAGTACTTC

clone_size: few
j_call: TRBJ1-1
d_call: TRBD1
v_call: TRBV4-3
cdr3_aa: CASSQDSSGQGAEAFF
cdr3_nt: TGCGCCAGCAGCCAAGACTCAAGCGGACAGGGGGCTGAAGCTTTCTTT

clone_size: NA
j_call: TRBJ2-7
d_call: TRBD2
v_call: TRBV20-1
cdr3_aa: CSARRRTSGDLHRYEQYF
cdr3_nt: TGCAGTGCTCGACGGAGGACTAGCGGAGACCTTCACCGCTACGAGCAGTACTTC

clone_size: NA
j_call: TRBJ1-6
d_call: NA
v_call: TRBV5-1
cdr3_aa: CASSLDLQDGNSPLHF
cdr3_nt: TGCGCCAGCAGCTTGGATCTCCAGGACGGTAATTCACCCCTCCACTTT

clone_size: NA
j_call: TRBJ1-4
d_call: TRBD1
v_call: TRBV4-2
cdr3_aa: CASSPAAQGAREKLFF
cdr3_nt: TGTGCCAGCAGCCCCGCGGCGCAGGGGGCGAGGGAAAAACTGTTTTTT

clone_size: many
j_call: TRBJ2-6
d_call: TRBD1
v_call: TRBV29-1
cdr3_aa: CSVGSGQGLSGANVLTF
cdr3_nt: TGCAGCGTTGGATCGGGACAGGGTCTTTCCGGGGCCAACGTCCTGACTTTC

clone_size: once
j_call: TRBJ2-7
d_call: NA
v_call: TRBV5-5
cdr3_aa: CASSLGVRQNNEQYF
cdr3_nt: TGTGCCAGCAGCTTGGGAGTGCGACAGAACAATGAGCAGTACTTC

clone_size: NA
j_call: TRBJ1-1
d_call: NA
v_call: TRBV11-2
cdr3_aa: CASSFAGVDMNTEAFF
cdr3_nt: TGTGCCAGCAGCTTTGCAGGGGTCGATATGAACACTGAAGCTTTCTTT

clone_size: once
j_call: TRBJ1-1
d_call: NA
v_call: TRBV20-1
cdr3_aa: CSAVGWVAFF
cdr3_nt: TGCAGTGCCGTTGGGTGGGTAGCTTTCTTT

clone_size: NA
j_call: TRBJ2-3
d_call: NA
v_call: TRBV20-1
cdr3_aa: CSARDLASAQYF
cdr3_nt: TGCAGTGCTAGAGATTTGGCTAGTGCGCAGTATTTT

clone_size: NA
j_call: TRBJ2-7
d_call: TRBD2
v_call: TRBV5-1
cdr3_aa: CASSRGGERTYEQYF
cdr3_nt: TGCGCCAGCAGCCGGGGGGGTGAGAGAACCTACGAGCAGTACTTC

clone_size: NA
j_call: TRBJ1-6
d_call: NA
v_call: TRBV9
cdr3_aa: CASSVGGGDSPLHF
cdr3_nt: TGTGCCAGCAGCGTAGGTGGGGGAGATTCACCCCTCCACTTT

clone_size: few
j_call: TRBJ2-1
d_call: TRBD2
v_call: TRBV20-1
cdr3_aa: CSATTPGLADKEQFF
cdr3_nt: TGCAGTGCTACAACACCGGGACTAGCGGACAAAGAGCAGTTCTTC

clone_size: NA
j_call: TRBJ2-5
d_call: NA
v_call: TRBV6-2/TRBV6-3
cdr3_aa: CASSFRRGPETQYF
cdr3_nt: TGTGCCAGCAGTTTCAGACGAGGCCCAGAGACCCAGTACTTC

clone_size: NA
j_call: TRBJ1-2
d_call: TRBD1
v_call: TRBV12-3/TRBV12-4
cdr3_aa: CASSSPDRVRGYGYTF
cdr3_nt: TGTGCCAGCAGTTCCCCGGACAGGGTCCGGGGCTATGGCTACACCTTC

clone_size: NA
j_call: TRBJ2-7
d_call: TRBD1
v_call: TRBV20-1
cdr3_aa: CSAIQTGFFVGEQYF
cdr3_nt: TGCAGTGCTATCCAGACAGGGTTCTTTGTCGGTGAGCAGTACTTC

clone_size: few
j_call: TRBJ1-1
d_call: TRBD1
v_call: TRBV20-1
cdr3_aa: CSAGGTGREAFF
cdr3_nt: TGCAGTGCCGGCGGGACAGGGCGAGAAGCTTTCTTT

clone_size: few
j_call: TRBJ2-7
d_call: NA
v_call: TRBV5-6
cdr3_aa: CASSLVSPHEQYF
cdr3_nt: TGTGCCAGCAGCTTGGTTTCACCCCACGAGCAGTACTTC

clone_size: NA
j_call: TRBJ1-4
d_call: NA
v_call: TRBV29-1
cdr3_aa: CSVNLKGEANEKLFF
cdr3_nt: TGCAGCGTTAACCTTAAGGGGGAGGCTAATGAAAAACTGTTTTTT

clone_size: NA
j_call: TRBJ2-7
d_call: NA
v_call: TRBV20-1
cdr3_aa: CSARVEDFEQYF
cdr3_nt: TGCAGTGCTAGAGTGGAGGATTTCGAGCAGTACTTC

clone_size: few
j_call: TRBJ2-1
d_call: NA
v_call: TRBV5-1
cdr3_aa: CASNSGRGGNEQFF
cdr3_nt: TGCGCCAGCAACAGCGGCCGAGGTGGCAATGAGCAGTTCTTC

clone_size: few
j_call: TRBJ1-2
d_call: NA
v_call: TRBV12-3/TRBV12-4
cdr3_aa: CASQLGHGYTF
cdr3_nt: TGTGCCAGCCAGCTTGGGCATGGCTACACCTTC

clone_size: NA
j_call: TRBJ2-3
d_call: TRBD2
v_call: TRBV5-1
cdr3_aa: CASSPRNTMRGLTQYF
cdr3_nt: TGCGCCAGCTCACCGAGAAATACTATGCGGGGGTTGACGCAGTATTTT

clone_size: once
j_call: TRBJ2-4
d_call: TRBD1
v_call: TRBV6-5
cdr3_aa: CASSRGGQGPGQYF
cdr3_nt: TGTGCCAGCAGCAGAGGGGGACAGGGGCCCGGTCAGTACTTC

clone_size: once
j_call: TRBJ2-1
d_call: TRBD2
v_call: TRBV5-1
cdr3_aa: CVSSSKASGTTDNEQFF
cdr3_nt: TGCGTCAGCAGCTCCAAAGCATCCGGGACTACCGACAATGAGCAGTTCTTC

clone_size: NA
j_call: TRBJ2-1
d_call: NA
v_call: TRBV20-1
cdr3_aa: CSARDHRSFDYNEQFF
cdr3_nt: TGCAGTGCTAGAGATCATCGGTCTTTCGATTACAATGAGCAGTTCTTC

clone_size: many
j_call: TRBJ2-1
d_call: TRBD1
v_call: TRBV6-5
cdr3_aa: CASRQGLFNEQFF
cdr3_nt: TGTGCCAGCCGACAGGGTTTATTCAATGAGCAGTTCTTC

clone_size: many
j_call: TRBJ2-5
d_call: TRBD1
v_call: TRBV12-3/TRBV12-4
cdr3_aa: CASGTGFETQYF
cdr3_nt: TGTGCCTCCGGGACAGGGTTTGAGACCCAGTACTTC

clone_size: NA
j_call: TRBJ2-1
d_call: TRBD2
v_call: TRBV6-1
cdr3_aa: CAGKRGPFYNEQFF
cdr3_nt: TGTGCCGGAAAGCGGGGGCCCTTCTACAATGAGCAGTTCTTC

clone_size: many
j_call: TRBJ1-1
d_call: NA
v_call: TRBV7-9
cdr3_aa: CASSRPNTEAFF
cdr3_nt: TGTGCCAGCAGCCGCCCGAACACTGAAGCTTTCTTT

clone_size: NA
j_call: TRBJ1-1
d_call: NA
v_call: TRBV29-1
cdr3_aa: CSVVIGATEAFF
cdr3_nt: TGCAGCGTTGTGATTGGGGCCACTGAAGCTTTCTTT

clone_size: few
j_call: TRBJ1-2
d_call: TRBD1
v_call: TRBV20-1
cdr3_aa: CSARAGQANYGYTF
cdr3_nt: TGCAGTGCTAGAGCGGGACAGGCGAACTATGGCTACACCTTC

clone_size: NA
j_call: TRBJ2-5
d_call: NA
v_call: TRBV28
cdr3_aa: CASSFLAGAREQYF
cdr3_nt: TGTGCCAGCAGTTTCCTCGCGGGGGCCAGAGAGCAGTACTTC

clone_size: NA
j_call: TRBJ2-5
d_call: NA
v_call: TRBV7-2
cdr3_aa: CASSPSQEQTQYF
cdr3_nt: TGTGCCAGCAGCCCTTCCCAGGAGCAGACCCAGTACTTC

clone_size: NA
j_call: TRBJ2-3
d_call: NA
v_call: TRBV6-6
cdr3_aa: CASSYALGASSDTQYF
cdr3_nt: TGTGCCAGCAGTTACGCTCTGGGAGCGTCCTCGGATACGCAGTATTTT

clone_size: NA
j_call: TRBJ2-5
d_call: TRBD2
v_call: TRBV20-1
cdr3_aa: CSARLLAGETQYF
cdr3_nt: TGCAGTGCTAGACTACTAGCGGGGGAGACCCAGTACTTC

clone_size: NA
j_call: TRBJ1-2
d_call: NA
v_call: TRBV20-1
cdr3_aa: CSASHETDGYTF
cdr3_nt: TGCAGTGCTAGCCATGAGACAGATGGCTACACCTTC

clone_size: few
j_call: TRBJ1-6
d_call: TRBD1
v_call: TRBV27
cdr3_aa: CASSSPTGFVSNSPLHF
cdr3_nt: TGTGCCAGCAGTTCCCCGACAGGGTTTGTGTCCAATTCACCCCTCCACTTT